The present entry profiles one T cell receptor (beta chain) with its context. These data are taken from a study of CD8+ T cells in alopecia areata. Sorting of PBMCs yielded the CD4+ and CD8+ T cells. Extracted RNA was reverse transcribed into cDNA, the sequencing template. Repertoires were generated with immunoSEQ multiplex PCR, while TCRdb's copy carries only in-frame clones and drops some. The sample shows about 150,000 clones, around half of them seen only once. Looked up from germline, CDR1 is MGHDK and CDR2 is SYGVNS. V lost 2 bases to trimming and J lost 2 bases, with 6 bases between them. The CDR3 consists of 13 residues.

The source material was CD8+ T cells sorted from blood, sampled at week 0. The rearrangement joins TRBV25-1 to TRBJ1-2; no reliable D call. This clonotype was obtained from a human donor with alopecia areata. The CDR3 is CASSEPDNYGYTF. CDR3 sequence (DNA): TGTGCCAGCAGTGAACCAGACAACTATGGCTACACCTTC.